The clone carrying this T cell receptor beta chain has just a few counts. Its antigen is not known. This entry belongs to a study of PD-L1 blockade in urothelial cancer. About the research overall: Blood was subjected to analysis at 3 weeks (second dose) and 6 weeks following treatment start.

The time point was: pretreatment peripheral blood. Clones were read by immunoSEQ multiplex PCR, and TCRdb kept only the in-frame ones, dropping some. The sample includes 70,000 to 75,000 clones, around 90% seen only once; the top ten take around 4.2%. Study-level results: TCR clonality was measured in pretreatment peripheral blood. Clonality below the median predicted better survival.

CDR3 size: 14 residues. In germline, CDR1 is LNHDA, CDR2 SQIVND (reference sequence). The J segment lost 7 bases and the V segment lost 4 bases, leaving 4 bases of the junction unmatched. The V call is TRBV19, the J call TRBJ1-5; 10 nucleotides match TRBD1. Here the sequenced sample was PBMCs, taken around atezolizumab (anti-PD-L1) treatment. This TCR was recovered from a man between 65 and 85 years old with urothelial cancer. CDR3 residues: CASSTGQGGQPQHF. CDR3 DNA sequence: TGTGCCAGTAGTACCGGACAGGGGGGACAGCCCCAGCATTTT.